This section outlines one T cell receptor beta chain sequence together with its context. Per the study methods: Reference gene primer amplification yielded estimated nucleated cell counts. Here immunoSEQ multiplex PCR was the method, and the copy in TCRdb shows in-frame clones only, minus some. Clone size and the V and J calls come from that table; the DNA yielded D and trimming. The sample shows hundreds of thousands of clones, 90% of them seen only once. Within 2 weeks before study entry, exposed participants met a COVID-19 case. This entry comes from a study of blood T cell repertoires in COVID-19. Study-wide background: Samples taken during acute and convalescent COVID-19 were collected in the United States, Italy and Spain. The analysed material was cDNA or gDNA that came from T cells, B-cell-depleted T cells, or PBMCs.

The CDR3 has 15 residues. V dropped 8 bases and J dropped 4; count of bases not matched to a gene: 9. Germline CDR1 reads SGHAT; CDR2 reads FQNNGV. The specimen sequenced was PBMCs or T cells enriched from blood (not recorded which). The sequence derives from a man aged 25-40 years who had been exposed to COVID-19. This chain uses TRBV11-2 with TRBJ1-4; TRBD1 agrees at 8 bases. The CDR3 region is CASGKGDRFNEKLFF. The DNA of the CDR3 is TGTGCCAGCGGAAAAGGGGACAGGTTTAATGAAAAACTGTTTTTT.